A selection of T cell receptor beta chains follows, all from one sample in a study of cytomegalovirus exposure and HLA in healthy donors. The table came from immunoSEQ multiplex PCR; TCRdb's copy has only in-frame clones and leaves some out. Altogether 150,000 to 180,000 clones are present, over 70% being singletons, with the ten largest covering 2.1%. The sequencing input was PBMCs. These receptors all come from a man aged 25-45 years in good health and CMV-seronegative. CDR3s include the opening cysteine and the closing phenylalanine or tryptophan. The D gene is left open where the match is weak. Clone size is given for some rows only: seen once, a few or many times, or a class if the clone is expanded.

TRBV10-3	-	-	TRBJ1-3	TGTGCCATCACCCCGGACACGCCGGGTAACACCATATATTTT	CAITPDTPGNTIYF
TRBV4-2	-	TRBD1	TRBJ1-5	TGTGCCAGCAGCCAAGAAGAGGACAGGGGGGATCAGCCCCAGAATTTT	CASSQEEDRGDQPQNF
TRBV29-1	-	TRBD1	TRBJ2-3	TGCAGCGTAGGGACAGGGGAAGGCACAGATACGCAGTATTTT	CSVGTGEGTDTQYF
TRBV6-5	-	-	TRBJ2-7	TGTGCCAGCAGTTACAAGGGGATCTCCTACGAGCAGTACTTC	CASSYKGISYEQYF
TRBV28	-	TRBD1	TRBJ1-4	TGTGCCAGCAGCTATGACAGGGGGCATGAAAAACTGTTTTTT	CASSYDRGHEKLFF
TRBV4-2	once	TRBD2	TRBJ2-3	TGTGCCAGCAGCCAAGAAGGAGAAAGCGGGGGGCATTATACGCAGTATTTT	CASSQEGESGGHYTQYF
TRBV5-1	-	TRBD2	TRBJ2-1	TGCGCCAGCACGGGAGGCGCGGACTACAATGAGCAGTTCTTC	CASTGGADYNEQFF
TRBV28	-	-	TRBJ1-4	TGTGCCAGCAGCCCCCTCACCGGAACTAATGAAAAACTGTTTTTT	CASSPLTGTNEKLFF
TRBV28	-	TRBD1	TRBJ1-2	TGTGCCAGCAGGGACAGGGGGGCTTTGGGTGGCTACACCTTC	CASRDRGALGGYTF
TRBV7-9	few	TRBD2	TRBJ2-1	TGTGCCAGCAGCCCCGGGGGGAATGAGCAGTTCTTC	CASSPGGNEQFF
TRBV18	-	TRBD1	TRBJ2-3	TGTGCCAGCTCAACCGACAGGGTCGGGTCAGATACGCAGTATTTT	CASSTDRVGSDTQYF
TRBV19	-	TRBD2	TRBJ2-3	TGTGCCAGTAGTCCTCTAGCGGGGAGGAAAGATACGCAGTATTTT	CASSPLAGRKDTQYF
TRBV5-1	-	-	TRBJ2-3	TGCGCCAGCAGGGCAGGGATAAGCACAGATACGCAGTATTTT	CASRAGISTDTQYF
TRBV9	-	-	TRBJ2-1	TGTGCCAGCAGCGTAGGGTCTACTGAGCAGTTCTTC	CASSVGSTEQFF
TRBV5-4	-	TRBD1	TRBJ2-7	TGTGCCAGCAGCCCCTCAGGGGGCATAGACGAGCAGTACTTC	CASSPSGGIDEQYF
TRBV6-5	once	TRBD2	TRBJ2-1	TGTGCCAGCAGAATTAGCGGGGGAGCCTACAATGAGCAGTTCTTC	CASRISGGAYNEQFF
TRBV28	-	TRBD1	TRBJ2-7	TGTGCCAGCAGTGAAGCTGGGACAGGGGGCTCCTACGAGCAGTACTTC	CASSEAGTGGSYEQYF
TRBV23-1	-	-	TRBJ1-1	TGCGCCAACCCTTGTAGGGGGACAAACACTGAAGCTTTCTTT	CANPCRGTNTEAFF
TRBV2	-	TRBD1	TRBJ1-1	TGTGCCAGCAGCACAGGGGGCTTAACTGAAGCTTTCTTT	CASSTGGLTEAFF
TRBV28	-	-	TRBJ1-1	TGTGCCAGCAGTTTAAGCAGCACAGCTCGAATGAACACTGAAGCTTTCTTT	CASSLSSTARMNTEAFF
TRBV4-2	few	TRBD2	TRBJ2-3	TGTGCCAGCAGCCAACTACTAGCGGGGGTGTCAGATACGCAGTATTTT	CASSQLLAGVSDTQYF
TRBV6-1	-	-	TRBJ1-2	TGTGCCAGCAACCGGGACACCAACTATGGCTACACCTTC	CASNRDTNYGYTF
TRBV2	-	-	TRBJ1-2	TGTGCCAGCAGTGAGGAAGCGCGAGTGGTCTATGGCTACCCCTTC	CASSEEARVVYGYPF
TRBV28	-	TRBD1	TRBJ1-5	TGTGCCAGCAGCCATCCTCCGGGACAGTCACATAGCAATCAGCCCCAGCATTTT	CASSHPPGQSHSNQPQHF
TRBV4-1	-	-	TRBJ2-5	TGCGCCAGCAGCCAAGATGTGGGGGCGCTTGAGACCCAGTACTTC	CASSQDVGALETQYF
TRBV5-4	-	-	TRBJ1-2	TGTGCCAGCAGCTTGGGCGAGGTTAGCTATGGCTACACCTTC	CASSLGEVSYGYTF
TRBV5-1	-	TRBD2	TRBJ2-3	TGCGCCAGCAGCGGGGGACTAGCGGGGGCCGGAGATACGCAGTATTTT	CASSGGLAGAGDTQYF
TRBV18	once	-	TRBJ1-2	TGTGCCAGCTCTCCAAACCGCGGCGTAAGCTATGGCTACACCTTC	CASSPNRGVSYGYTF
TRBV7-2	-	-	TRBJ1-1	TGTGCCAGCAGCTTAAGGGCGGGGGCCATGAACACTGAAGCTTTCTTT	CASSLRAGAMNTEAFF
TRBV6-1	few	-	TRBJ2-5	TGTGCCAGCAGCCAGAACCTGGGCTTTCAAGAGACCCAGTACTTC	CASSQNLGFQETQYF
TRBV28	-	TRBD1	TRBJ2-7	TGTGCCAGCAGCCCTTCTGAGCGACAGGGTTACGAGCAGTACTTC	CASSPSERQGYEQYF
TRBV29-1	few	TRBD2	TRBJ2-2	TGCAGCGTGAGACTAGCGGGGGGGCGTAAGGCCGGGGAGCTGTTTTTT	CSVRLAGGRKAGELFF
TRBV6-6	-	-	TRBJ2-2	TGTGCCAGCAGTTCCGGGGGATTACAAACCGGGGAGCTGTTTTTT	CASSSGGLQTGELFF
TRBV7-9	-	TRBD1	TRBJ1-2	TGTGCCAGCAGCTTAGAGAGGACAGGCGATGGCTACACCTTC	CASSLERTGDGYTF
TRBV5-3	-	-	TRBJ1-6	TGTGCCAGAAGCTCCTACGCGACTAGCTCCTATAATTCACCCCTCCACTTT	CARSSYATSSYNSPLHF
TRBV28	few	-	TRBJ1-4	TGTGCCAGCAGTTTAGTGGGGGACATTGACGAAAAACTGTTTTTT	CASSLVGDIDEKLFF
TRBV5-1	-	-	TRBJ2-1	TGCGCCAGCAGCTTGGGCGCGAGCTCCTACAATGAGCAGTTCTTC	CASSLGASSYNEQFF
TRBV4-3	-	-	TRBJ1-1	TGCGCCAGCAGCCAAGGTAGAAGGGACAAAGATTTAGCTTTCTTT	CASSQGRRDKDLAFF
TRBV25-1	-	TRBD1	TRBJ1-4	TGTGCCAGCAGAGACGGACAGCCAGGGGGTGAAAAACTGTTTTTT	CASRDGQPGGEKLFF
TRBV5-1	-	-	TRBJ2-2	TGCGCCAGCGCGACTAGGACGACAGGGATTTTGACCGGGGAGCTGTTTTTT	CASATRTTGILTGELFF
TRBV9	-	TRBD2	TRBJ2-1	TGTGCCAGCAGCGTCAGCGGGGTTGAGCAGTTCTTC	CASSVSGVEQFF
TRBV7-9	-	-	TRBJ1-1	TGTGCCAGCAGCCCCCGGGTGAGCACTGAAGCTTTCTTT	CASSPRVSTEAFF